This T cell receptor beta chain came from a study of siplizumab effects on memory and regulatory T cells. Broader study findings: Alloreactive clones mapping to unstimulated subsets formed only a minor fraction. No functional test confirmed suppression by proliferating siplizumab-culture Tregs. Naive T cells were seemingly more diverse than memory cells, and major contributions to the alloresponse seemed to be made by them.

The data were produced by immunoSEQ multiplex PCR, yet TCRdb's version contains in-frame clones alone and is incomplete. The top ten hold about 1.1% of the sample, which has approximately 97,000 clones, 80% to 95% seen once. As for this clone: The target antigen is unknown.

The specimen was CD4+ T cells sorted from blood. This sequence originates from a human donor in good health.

The CDR3 spells CASTGGNTIYF. CDR3 DNA sequence: TGTGCCAGCACCGGGGGGAACACCATATATTTT. The V gene is TRBV21-1, the J gene TRBJ1-3. TRBV21-1 is deemed a pseudogene. The CDR3 is 11 residues long.